A selection of T cell receptor beta chains follows, all from one sample in a study of human versus mouse CDR3 diversity and MHC coevolution. Produced via immunoSEQ multiplex PCR; TCRdb's table is partial and in-frame only. The sample consists of about 81,000 clones, around 93% of them appearing once. Specimen: naive CD4+ T cells from blood. All receptors come from a person aged 30 to 69 in good health. CDR3s include the opening cysteine and the closing phenylalanine or tryptophan. The D gene is left open where the match is weak. Expanded clones are given a class, and other clones once, few, many or no size at all.

d_call,v_call,clone_size,j_call,cdr3_nt,cdr3_aa
TRBD1,TRBV5-1,.,TRBJ2-7,TGCGCCAGCAGCTTGACAGGGGGCAGCGACGAGCAGTACTTC,CASSLTGGSDEQYF
TRBD1,TRBV6-4,.,TRBJ2-1,TGTGCCACCTCGAGAATACAGGGGACCGATAGTGAGCAGTTCTTC,CATSRIQGTDSEQFF
.,TRBV29-1,.,TRBJ2-7,TGCAGCGTTGAAGGACAGGGAGGCTACGAGCAGTACTTC,CSVEGQGGYEQYF
TRBD1,TRBV10-3,.,TRBJ1-1,TGTGCCATCAGTGGACAGGGCCCTGAAGCTTTCTTT,CAISGQGPEAFF
.,TRBV5-6,.,TRBJ1-1,TGTGCCAGCAGCCCGGTTATAGATACGAACACTGAAGCTTTCTTT,CASSPVIDTNTEAFF
.,TRBV7-3,once,TRBJ2-1,TGTGCCAGCGGACCGCCTGGGGGCGAGCAGTTCTTC,CASGPPGGEQFF
TRBD1,TRBV9,.,TRBJ1-1,TGTGCCAGCAGCTCAGGGACAGGCGTCACTGAAGCTTTCTTT,CASSSGTGVTEAFF
TRBD1,TRBV27,.,TRBJ2-7,TGTGCCAGCAGTTCCCGGACAGGGAACTACGAGCAGTACTTC,CASSSRTGNYEQYF
TRBD1,TRBV30,.,TRBJ1-5,TGTGCCTGGAGGGCCTCGGGACAGCACAATCAGCCCCAGCATTTT,CAWRASGQHNQPQHF
.,TRBV7-7,once,TRBJ2-5,TGTGCTAGCAGCTTAGGAGTCTCGGAGACCCAGTACTTC,CASSLGVSETQYF
TRBD1,TRBV9,.,TRBJ2-5,TGTGCCAGCAGCGCACTAGGACAGGGGGCCAGAGAGACCCAGTACTTC,CASSALGQGARETQYF
TRBD2,TRBV6-5,.,TRBJ2-7,TGTGCCAGCAGTTACCCCGGGATAGCGGGAGTAAATGAGCAGTACTTC,CASSYPGIAGVNEQYF
.,TRBV7-3,once,TRBJ1-6,TGTGCCAGCAGCGCCCAGAATTCACCCCTCCACTTT,CASSAQNSPLHF
TRBD1,TRBV19,.,TRBJ2-2,TGTGCCTCCAGGGACAGGGGAGAGGGCGGGGAGCTGTTTTTT,CASRDRGEGGELFF
TRBD1,TRBV19,.,TRBJ1-1,TGTGCCAGTAGCACCGGGACAGTCATGAACACTGAAGCTTTCTTT,CASSTGTVMNTEAFF
.,TRBV30,.,TRBJ1-1,TGTGCCTGGAGTGTAGGTCCGAGGGGGTACACTGAAGCTTTCTTT,CAWSVGPRGYTEAFF
.,TRBV5-4,.,TRBJ1-1,TGTGCCAGCAGCCAAGTGGACCGGACTAACACTGAAGCTTTCTTT,CASSQVDRTNTEAFF
TRBD1,TRBV6-6,.,TRBJ1-2,TGTGCCAGCAGTTACGGACAGGTCTACAACTATGGCTACACCTTC,CASSYGQVYNYGYTF
.,TRBV2,few,TRBJ2-7,TGTGCCAGCAGAGAGGGACAAATAACCTACGAGCAGTACTTC,CASREGQITYEQYF
TRBD1,TRBV19,few,TRBJ1-4,TGTGCCAGTAGTACGGGACAGCTTTCAAAGCTGTTTTTT,CASSTGQLSKLFF
.,TRBV5-1,.,TRBJ2-7,TGCGCCAGCAGCACCGGGAATACGGCCAGCTACGAGCAGTACTTC,CASSTGNTASYEQYF
.,TRBV2,.,TRBJ1-2,TGTGCCAGCAGTGAACGCACAGGTTTATGGGGCTACACCTTC,CASSERTGLWGYTF
.,TRBV7-2,.,TRBJ2-3,TGTGCCAGCAGCTTAGTCAGGCTAGCGTTTAGCACAGATACGCAGTATTTT,CASSLVRLAFSTDTQYF
TRBD1,TRBV27,.,TRBJ1-1,TGTGCCAGCAGTACCCGGGACAGAAACACTGAAGCTTTCTTT,CASSTRDRNTEAFF
.,TRBV4-2,.,TRBJ2-1,TGTGCCAGCAGCCAAGGAAAAGACAGGTTTTACAATGAGCAGTTCTTC,CASSQGKDRFYNEQFF
TRBD1,TRBV28,.,TRBJ2-7,TGTGCCAGCAGTTGGGACAGTCGGAACTACGAGCAGTACTTC,CASSWDSRNYEQYF
.,TRBV5-1,once,TRBJ1-3,TGCGCCAGCAGTATGTTCTCTGGAAACACCATATATTTT,CASSMFSGNTIYF
TRBD1,TRBV5-4,few,TRBJ2-3,TGTGCCACCGGACAGGGCACAGATACGCAGTATTTT,CATGQGTDTQYF
.,TRBV6-5,.,TRBJ1-1,TGTGCCAGCATAGGGGTGGCGACTTTCTTT,CASIGVATFF
TRBD1,TRBV7-2,.,TRBJ1-1,TGTGCCAGCAGCACTCGACAGGGGGGACCTGAAGCTTTCTTT,CASSTRQGGPEAFF
.,TRBV7-2,.,TRBJ2-5,TGTGCCAGCAGCTTATGGCCAGGGGAGTTGCAAGAGACCCAGTACTTC,CASSLWPGELQETQYF
TRBD1,TRBV7-3,.,TRBJ1-1,TGTGCCAGCAGCCAGGGTCAGGGGGCTGGCACTGAAGCTTTCTTT,CASSQGQGAGTEAFF
.,TRBV27,.,TRBJ2-1,TGTGCCACATCCCATCAGGGGGGCCTAGTCTACAATGAGCAGTTCTTC,CATSHQGGLVYNEQFF
TRBD2,TRBV19,.,TRBJ2-3,TGTGCCAGTAGACCGGGACTAGCGAGCACAGATACGCAGTATTTT,CASRPGLASTDTQYF
.,TRBV27,.,TRBJ2-1,TGTGCCAGCAGTATACTACTCACTAGCTCAGCCGCCCACAATGAGCAGTTCTTC,CASSILLTSSAAHNEQFF
.,TRBV6-6,.,TRBJ1-2,TGTGCCAGCAAAACGAGCAGGAAAGATGGCTACACCTTC,CASKTSRKDGYTF
.,TRBV12-5,.,TRBJ1-4,TGTGCTAGTGGCATTCAGTCGGGTGAAAAACTGTTTTTT,CASGIQSGEKLFF
TRBD1,TRBV29-1,.,TRBJ1-4,TGCAGCGTTAGGACAGGGGGCGCAGAAAAACTGTTTTTT,CSVRTGGAEKLFF
.,TRBV6-6,.,TRBJ1-5,TGTGCCAGCAGTTACGACGCGACTGATCAGCCCCAGCATTTT,CASSYDATDQPQHF
.,TRBV6-5,.,TRBJ2-7,TGTGCCAGCAGTTACTCAAGGGGAATCGAGCAGTACTTC,CASSYSRGIEQYF
TRBD1,TRBV19,.,TRBJ2-2,TGTGCCAGTAGTACCGCCGGGACAGGGGCCGGGGAGCTGTTTTTT,CASSTAGTGAGELFF
.,TRBV18,once,TRBJ1-5,TGTGCCAGCTCACTCAATACAGGGTCCGAGCAGCCCCAGCATTTT,CASSLNTGSEQPQHF
.,TRBV28,.,TRBJ1-2,TGTGCCAGCAGACCACAGGGCTATGGCTACACCTTC,CASRPQGYGYTF
TRBD1,TRBV5-6,.,TRBJ2-3,TGTGCCAGCAGCAGGGGGCCTTCGCAGTATTTT,CASSRGPSQYF
TRBD1,TRBV5-8,.,TRBJ2-5,TGTGCCAGCGGGAGTTTACAGGGGTCCCTTTACCAAGAGACCCAGTACTTC,CASGSLQGSLYQETQYF
.,TRBV6-5,few,TRBJ2-2,TGTGCCAGCAGTTACTTCAGGGGTACCGGGGAGCTGTTTTTT,CASSYFRGTGELFF
.,TRBV28,.,TRBJ2-2,TGTGCCAGCAGCCCCGGAGGGACGAACACCGGGGAGCTGTTTTTT,CASSPGGTNTGELFF
TRBD1,TRBV9,.,TRBJ1-4,TGTGCCACCATAGGGACAGGGGGCGAGCTAGGTGAAAAACTGTTTTTT,CATIGTGGELGEKLFF
.,TRBV30,.,TRBJ2-7,TGTGCCTGGAAGACAGGCCCCTACGAGCAGTACTTC,CAWKTGPYEQYF
TRBD1,TRBV9,.,TRBJ2-1,TGTGCCAGCAGCGTAACGTCGACAGGGCCCGGCTCCTACAATGAGCAGTTCTTC,CASSVTSTGPGSYNEQFF
.,TRBV6-5,.,TRBJ2-7,TGTGCCAGCAGTTACTCGATGGTCGGTTCCTACGAGCAGTACTTC,CASSYSMVGSYEQYF
.,TRBV15,.,TRBJ2-7,TGTGCCACCAGCAGAGACCCCGGGAGCTCCTACGAGCAGTACTTC,CATSRDPGSSYEQYF